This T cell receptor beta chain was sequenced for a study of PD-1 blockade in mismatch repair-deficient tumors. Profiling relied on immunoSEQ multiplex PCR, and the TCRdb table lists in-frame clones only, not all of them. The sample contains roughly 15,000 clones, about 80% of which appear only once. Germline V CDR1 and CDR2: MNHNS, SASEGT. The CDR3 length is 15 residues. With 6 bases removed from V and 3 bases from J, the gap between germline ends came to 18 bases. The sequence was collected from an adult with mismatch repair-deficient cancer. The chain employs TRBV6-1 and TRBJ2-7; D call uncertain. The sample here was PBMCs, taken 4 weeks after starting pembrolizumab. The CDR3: CASSPDWHPLYEQYF. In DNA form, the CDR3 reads TGTGCCAGCAGCCCAGATTGGCACCCCCTCTACGAGCAGTACTTC.